This entry lists 10 T cell receptor beta chains sequenced from one sample in a study of OX40 agonist ivuxolimab in advanced cancers. The repertoire was sequenced with immunoSEQ multiplex PCR; TCRdb's copy has only in-frame clones and lacks some. The sample lists tens of thousands of clones, around 84% occurring once. Sequencing was performed on CD4+ or CD8+ T cells sorted from blood, taken in a trial of the OX40 agonist ivuxolimab. These receptors were taken from an adult with an advanced solid tumor such as melanoma, head and neck, liver or kidney cancer.

V and J are TRBV4-1 and TRBJ1-2; D gene ambiguous. There are 15 residues in the CDR3. Trimming took off 0 bases at V and 1 base at J, with 9 bases between the two ends. Germline V lookup: CDR1 MGHRA, CDR2 YSYEKL. CDR3 nucleotides: TGCGCCAGCAGCCAAGATTTGACCATTAACTATGGCTACACCTTC. It encodes CASSQDLTINYGYTF.

This clone occurred a few times. Other DNA sequences within the sample encode an identical CDR3. This chain links TRBV7-3 with TRBJ2-2, with a possible D match to TRBD1 (5 bases). The V end lost 6 bases, the J end lost 0 bases, and 11 bases lay between the germline ends. CDR3 length: 15 amino acids. Looked up from germline, CDR1 is SGHTA and CDR2 is FQGTGA. CDR3 in DNA: TGTGCCAGCAGTCCCACAGGCGCGAACACCGGGGAGCTGTTTTTT. This sequence encodes CASSPTGANTGELFF.

CDR3 bases: TGTGCCAGCAGCCAAGATGTAGAGACCCAGTACTTC. Residues: CASSQDVETQYF. The chain links TRBV4-2 to TRBJ2-5; unclear D gene. The germline V gene has CDR1 LGHNA and CDR2 YNFKEQ. V was shortened by 0 bases and J by 4 bases, with 3 bases between the two germline ends. CDR3 length: 12 residues.

In this sample, this clone turned up once. J is TRBJ1-1 and V is TRBV18; 7 bases map to TRBD1. V shed 3 bases, J shed 0 bases, and the junction held 4 bases outside the gene matches. The CDR3 length is 15 residues. Germline values: CDR1 KGHSH, CDR2 LQKENI. In nucleotides, the CDR3 is TGTGCCAGCTCACCGGGGGACAGAATGAACACTGAAGCTTTCTTT. Its translation is CASSPGDRMNTEAFF.

This chain uses TRBV5-1 with TRBJ1-6; D is possibly TRBD1 (5 bases). V lost 4 bases and J 0 bases, leaving 17 bases between the germline ends. CDR1 and CDR2 from the germline V gene are SGHRS and YFSETQ. The CDR3 is made up of 18 amino acids. For the CDR3, the DNA is TGCGCCAGCAGCCCTTCGGACGCAGGGAGCTCCTATAATTCACCCCTCCACTTT. Translating gives CASSPSDAGSSYNSPLHF.

The chain couples TRBV6-4 to TRBJ1-2; D unresolved. CDR1 is MRHNA, CDR2 SNTAGT, per germline. V was pared by 5 bases and J by 1 base, with 11 bases between. This CDR3 comprises 14 residues. The CDR3 sequence is CASSPFADNYGYTF. CDR3 in DNA: TGTGCCAGCAGTCCCTTCGCCGATAACTATGGCTACACCTTC.

The chain carries TRBV11-2 and TRBJ2-1, with TRBD2 as a possible D gene (6 bases). This CDR3 is built from 16 residues. The V end was cut by 0 bases, the J end by 9 bases, with 18 bases between. Germline V CDR1 and CDR2: SGHAT, FQNNGV. The CDR3 bases are TGTGCCAGCAGCTTAGAAGAGGTAGGGAGGAGGGGTGAGCAGTTCTTC. It is translated as CASSLEEVGRRGEQFF.

The V and J genes are TRBV7-8 and TRBJ2-5, with 9 bases lining up with TRBD1. The closer fit of TRBJ2-7 to the DNA end suggests the J call may be wrong. From germline, CDR1 is SGHVS and CDR2 FQNEAQ. The CDR3 contains 15 residues. The DNA for the CDR3 is TGTGCCAGCAGCTCCCGGACAGGGGCAGGCTACGAGCAGTACTTC. The encoded protein is CASSSRTGAGYEQYF.

DNA of the CDR3: TGTGCCAGCAGCCCTGACCGGACTAGCGGCAACACAGATACGCAGTATTTT. It translates to CASSPDRTSGNTDTQYF. J is TRBJ2-3 and V is TRBV7-6; 10 bases agree with TRBD2. Looked up from germline, CDR1 is SGHVS and CDR2 is FNYEAQ. The V segment lost 5 bases and the J segment 2 bases; nucleotides outside the gene matches: 10. The CDR3 is made up of 17 amino acids.

V is TRBV4-2 and J is TRBJ2-1; tentative D call: TRBD2 (7 bases). CDR1 is LGHNA and CDR2 is YNFKEQ in the germline V gene. The CDR3 is made up of 15 amino acids. The V end lost 5 bases, the J end lost 2 bases, and 13 bases lay between the germline ends. The CDR3 spells CASSLRGRPYNEQFF. Here the CDR3 DNA reads TGTGCCAGCAGCTTGCGGGGGCGGCCCTACAATGAGCAGTTCTTC.